This TCR beta chain was obtained from a study of PD-1 blockade in classical Hodgkin lymphoma. The germline V gene has CDR1 SEHNR and CDR2 FQNEAQ (reference sequence). The germline V and J ends were trimmed by 5 bases and 4 bases, with 6 bases remaining between them. There are 12 residues in the CDR3. Time point here: cycle 4 day 1 (C4D1), after 5 to 7 weeks of nivolumab. Exposure to brentuximab vedotin varied, and each patient had relapsed following autologous stem cell transplantation. Method: immunoSEQ multiplex PCR; TCRdb's copy keeps in-frame clones and lacks some. The sample yields 34,000 or so clones, roughly four fifths seen once.

The gene calls are TRBV7-9 and TRBJ1-5, with D unresolved. The sequence was obtained from a human donor with classical Hodgkin lymphoma. Material: peripheral blood mononuclear cells (PBMCs), obtained before the fourth cycle of nivolumab. CDR3 amino acids: CASSAINQPQHF. CDR3 DNA: TGTGCCAGCAGCGCCATAAATCAGCCCCAGCATTTT. Supplemented by reference TRBV7-9 and TRBJ1-5, the full variable domain reads DTGVSQNPRHKITKRGQNVTFRCDPISEHNRLYWYRQTLGQGPEFLTYFQNEAQLEKSRLLSDRFSAERPKGSFSTLEIQRTEQGDSAMYLCASSAINQPQHFGDGTRLSIL.